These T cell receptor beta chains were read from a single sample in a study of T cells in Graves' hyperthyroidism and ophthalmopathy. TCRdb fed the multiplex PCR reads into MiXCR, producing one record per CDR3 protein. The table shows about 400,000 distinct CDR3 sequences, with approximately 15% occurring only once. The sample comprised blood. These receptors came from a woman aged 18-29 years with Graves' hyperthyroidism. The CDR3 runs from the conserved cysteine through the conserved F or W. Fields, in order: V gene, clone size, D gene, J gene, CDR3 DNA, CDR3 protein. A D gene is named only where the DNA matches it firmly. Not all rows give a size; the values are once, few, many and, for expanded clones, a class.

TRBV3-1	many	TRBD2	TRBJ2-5	TGTGCCAGCAGCCAAGATCAGCTAGCGGGGGAGGCCCAGTACTTC	CASSQDQLAGEAQYF
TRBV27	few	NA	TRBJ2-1	TGTGCCAGCAGCCCCCGCGAGCGCCCCAATGAGCAGTTCTTC	CASSPRERPNEQFF
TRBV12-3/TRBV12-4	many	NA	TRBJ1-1	TGTGCCAGCAGTTTAGCGCGGTGGACTGAAGCTTTCTTT	CASSLARWTEAFF
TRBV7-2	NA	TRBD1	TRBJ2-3	TGTGCCAGCAGCACCCATTCCGGGACAGGGACAGATACGCAGTATTTT	CASSTHSGTGTDTQYF
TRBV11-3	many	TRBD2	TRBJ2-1	TGTGCCAGCAGCGCCGGGGGGGCCGTCAATGAGCAGTTCTTC	CASSAGGAVNEQFF
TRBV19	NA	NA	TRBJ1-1	TGTGCCAGTAGTGGGCCTCAGGGAGGGACTGAAGCTTTCTTT	CASSGPQGGTEAFF
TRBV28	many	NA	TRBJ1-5	TGTGCCAGCAGTTTATGGGCAGGGGGCAATCAGCCCCAGCATTTT	CASSLWAGGNQPQHF
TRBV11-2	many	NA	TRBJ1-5	TGTGCCAGCAGCTTAGATGACGGGAACAATCAGCCCCAGCATTTT	CASSLDDGNNQPQHF
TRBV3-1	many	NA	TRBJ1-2	TGTGCCAGCAGCCGATCGGAAGTTAACTATGGCTACACCTTC	CASSRSEVNYGYTF
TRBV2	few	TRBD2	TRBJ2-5	TGTGCCAGCACGGAGCGGGAGGGAACCCAGTACTTC	CASTEREGTQYF